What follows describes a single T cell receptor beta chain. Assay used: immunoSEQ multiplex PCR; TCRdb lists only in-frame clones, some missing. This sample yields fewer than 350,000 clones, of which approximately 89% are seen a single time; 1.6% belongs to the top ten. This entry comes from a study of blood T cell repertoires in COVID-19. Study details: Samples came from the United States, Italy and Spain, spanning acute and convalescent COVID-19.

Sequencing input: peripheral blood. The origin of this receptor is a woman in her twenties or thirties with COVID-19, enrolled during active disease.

CDR3 nucleotide sequence: TGTGCCAGTAGGGAGGGGACTAGCGCCTACGAGCAGTACTTC. It is translated as CASREGTSAYEQYF. This chain joins TRBV19 and TRBJ2-7, with 10 bases aligning to TRBD2. With V trimmed by 6 bases and J by 2 bases, 4 bases remained unmatched. The CDR3 runs to 14 residues. Germline values: CDR1 LNHDA, CDR2 SQIVND (reference sequence).